The 26 T cell receptor beta chains below were found in one sample sequenced in a study of control samples from healthy donors and cancer patients. Repertoires were generated with immunoSEQ multiplex PCR, while TCRdb's copy carries only in-frame clones and drops some. The repertoire has some 410,000 clones, approximately 92% of them found once; the top ten carry more than 6%. The specimen was PBMCs. The receptors stem from a man aged 35 to 55 with head and neck cancer.

About this clone itself: A junction end diverges from the germline sequence, so it may reflect a read error. The J gene is TRBJ1-1, the V gene TRBV12-3 or TRBV12-4; tentative D call: TRBD1 (5 bases). This CDR3 contains 13 residues. CDR3 in amino acids: CASSLVSVREVFF. In DNA form, the CDR3 reads TGTGCCAGCAGTTTAGTATCGGTCAGGGAAGTTTTCTTT.

This chain links TRBV7-9 with TRBJ2-7, with a possible D match to TRBD1 (5 bases). The germline V gene encodes CDR1 SEHNR and CDR2 FQNEAQ (reference sequence). V gave up 4 bases and J gave up 5 bases, with 15 bases separating them. The CDR3 covers 14 residues. CDR3 sequence reads: CASSSFTGFHEQYF. CDR3 coding DNA: TGTGCCAGCAGCTCATTTACAGGTTTCCACGAGCAGTACTTC.

CDR3 sequence: CASSLGGPKYTDTQYF. The CDR3 nucleotides read TGTGCCAGCAGCTTGGGGGGCCCTAAATACACAGATACGCAGTATTTT. The chain links TRBV11-2 to TRBJ2-3; D may match TRBD1 or TRBD2 (6 bases each). CDR1 is SGHAT and CDR2 is FQNNGV in the germline V gene. CDR3 length: 16 residues. The ends were cut back, 3 bases at V and 2 bases at J, with 15 bases in the middle.

The chain combines TRBV6-2 or TRBV6-3 with TRBJ2-1, with TRBD1 matching over 7 bases. This CDR3 is 13 amino acids long. The J segment lost 6 bases and the V segment lost 4 bases, leaving 3 bases of the junction unmatched. The germline V gene has CDR1 MNHEY and CDR2 SVGEGT. CDR3 nucleotides: TGTGCCAGCAGTTTAGACAGGGTCAATGAGCAGTTCTTC. Its protein product is CASSLDRVNEQFF.

The V call is TRBV19, the J call TRBJ2-7; 8 bases map to TRBD2. The germline V gene has CDR1 LNHDA and CDR2 SQIVND (reference sequence). Unmatched junction bases numbered 5, after V lost 5 bases and J lost 2 bases. The CDR3 has 14 amino acids. CDR3 sequence reads: CASSLGGRTYEQYF. The CDR3 DNA sequence: TGTGCCAGTAGTTTGGGCGGGAGGACCTACGAGCAGTACTTC. Looking up the rest from reference TRBV19 and TRBJ2-7 gives the full variable domain: DGGITQSPKYLFRKEGQNVTLSCEQNLNHDAMYWYRQDPGQGLRLIYYSQIVNDFQKGDIAEGYSVSREKKESFPLTVTSAQKNPTAFYLCASSLGGRTYEQYFGPGTRLTVT.

The genes are TRBV7-2 and TRBJ1-1, with D maybe TRBD1 (6 bases). This CDR3 is built from 15 residues. CDR1 is SGHTA, CDR2 FQGNSA, per germline. Trimming pared 1 base from V and 0 bases from J, leaving 9 bases between. The CDR3 DNA sequence: TGTGCCAGCAGCTTAGAAGGACAGATGAACACTGAAGCTTTCTTT. Residues: CASSLEGQMNTEAFF.

This clone is a singleton in its sample. V is TRBV30 and J is TRBJ1-1; D is possibly TRBD1 (5 bases). The CDR3 is 11 residues long. The ends were cut back, 8 bases at V and 5 bases at J, with 12 bases in the middle. CDR1 is GTSNPN, CDR2 SVGIG, per germline (reference sequence). As DNA, the CDR3 is TGTGCCGGGAAGGGGAAAACTGAAGCTTTCTTT. Residues: CAGKGKTEAFF.

V is TRBV24-1 and J is TRBJ1-5; the D is unclear. The CDR3 contains 14 residues. V was clipped by 0 bases and J by 8 bases, with 10 bases between them. The germline V gene encodes CDR1 KGHDR and CDR2 SFDVKD. CDR3 in DNA: TGTGCCACCAGTGATTTGCAGAGTACGAAGCCCCAGCATTTT. As protein: CATSDLQSTKPQHF.

The rearrangement uses TRBV11-1 and TRBJ1-6, with D perhaps TRBD1 (6 bases). This CDR3 comprises 14 residues. In germline, CDR1 is SGHAT, CDR2 FQDESV (reference sequence). V dropped 1 base and J dropped 10 bases, with 11 bases sitting between them. The CDR3 DNA is TGTGCCAGCAGCTTAGGTGGCAGGGGCTCACCCCTCCACTTT. It encodes CASSLGGRGSPLHF.

The chain recombines TRBV7-3 with TRBJ2-1; 7 positions agree with TRBD1. The CDR3 is 13 amino acids. The trim removed 5 bases at V and 4 bases at J, leaving 2 bases unmatched. CDR1 is SGHTA and CDR2 is FQGTGA in the germline V gene. CDR3 in DNA: TGTGCCAGCAGCGCCAGGGGGTACAATGAGCAGTTCTTC. It yields the protein CASSARGYNEQFF.

The J gene is TRBJ2-3, the V gene TRBV11-2, with TRBD2 matching 8 bases. Germline V lookup: CDR1 SGHAT, CDR2 FQNNGV. J lost 3 bases, V lost 3 bases, and 2 bases had no gene match. The CDR3 runs to 14 residues. The CDR3 sequence is CASSFGLATDTQYF. In DNA form, the CDR3 reads TGTGCCAGCAGCTTCGGACTAGCTACAGATACGCAGTATTTT.

The chain has TRBV7-3 and TRBJ1-1; 7 bases line up with TRBD1. The CDR3 totals 14 residues. Germline V CDR1 and CDR2: SGHTA, FQGTGA. V shed 5 bases, J shed 2 bases, and the junction held 5 bases outside the gene matches. CDR3 region: CASSMGQLNTEAFF. CDR3 sequence (DNA): TGTGCCAGCAGCATGGGACAGCTCAACACTGAAGCTTTCTTT.

The chain combines TRBV27 with TRBJ1-6; TRBD1 might be the D (6 bases). Germline CDR1 reads MNHEY; CDR2 reads SMNVEV (reference sequence). The germline V and J ends were trimmed by 7 bases and 8 bases, with 12 bases remaining between them. The CDR3 covers 13 residues. The CDR3 sequence: CASTQGWDSPLHF. In nucleotides, the CDR3 is TGTGCCAGCACTCAGGGGTGGGATTCACCCCTCCACTTT.

This CDR3 reads CASSPPGQEQYF. The CDR3 DNA reads TGTGCCAGCTCACCCCCGGGACAGGAGCAGTACTTC. The chain carries TRBV18 and TRBJ2-7, with 7 bases identical to TRBD1. Germline values: CDR1 KGHSH, CDR2 LQKENI. The junction had 3 bases not matched to a gene; V was cut back by 3 bases and J by 7 bases. The CDR3 is 12 amino acids.

The J gene is TRBJ2-5, the V gene TRBV2; 11 positions match TRBD1. The CDR3 has 15 residues. Germline lookup yields CDR1 SNHLY and CDR2 FYNNEI. The J segment lost 5 bases and the V segment lost 5 bases, leaving 7 bases of the junction unmatched. CDR3 loop: CASSLDRGRVETQYF. The DNA for the CDR3 is TGTGCCAGCAGTTTGGACAGGGGGCGGGTGGAGACCCAGTACTTC.

The genes are TRBV24-1 and TRBJ1-6, with 8 bases matching TRBD1. The CDR3 sequence is 22 residues long. The germline CDR1 and CDR2 sequences are KGHDR and SFDVKD. V trimming: 4 bases; J trimming: 5 bases; junction bases outside the gene matches: 24. CDR3 sequence: CATSDLPRFLTGVQSDNSPLHF. The CDR3 DNA reads TGTGCCACCAGTGACTTACCCCGATTCTTGACAGGGGTTCAATCGGATAATTCACCCCTCCACTTT.

The V and J genes are TRBV3-1 (or the pseudogene TRBV3-2) and TRBJ2-2, with a possible D match to TRBD1 (6 bases). CDR3 length: 17 amino acids. Trimming removed 0 bases at V and 4 bases at J, with 15 bases between. CDR1 and CDR2 from the germline V gene are LGHDT and YNNKEL (reference sequence). The CDR3: CASSQEGGTGFTGELFF. The CDR3 DNA reads as TGTGCCAGCAGCCAAGAAGGGGGAACGGGATTCACCGGGGAGCTGTTTTTT.

The chain carries TRBV30 and TRBJ2-1; D gene unclear. Trimming cost V 2 bases and J 6 bases, with 17 bases left between them. The CDR3 is made up of 15 amino acids. Per the germline V gene, CDR1 is GTSNPN and CDR2 is SVGIG (reference sequence). CDR3: CAWSPGLPIPNEQFF. For the CDR3, the DNA is TGTGCCTGGAGTCCGGGCCTCCCTATTCCCAATGAGCAGTTCTTC.

J is TRBJ2-7 and V is TRBV19, with D tentatively TRBD2 (5 bases). Germline values: CDR1 LNHDA, CDR2 SQIVND (reference sequence). The CDR3 sequence is 14 residues long. Deletions cut 1 base from V and 2 bases from J, with 9 bases between. The CDR3 nucleotides are TGTGCCAGTAGTATAGGCGGGCTGGCCTACGAGCAGTACTTC. Translated: CASSIGGLAYEQYF.

This clone was seen a few times. The rearrangement uses TRBV4-3 and TRBJ1-4, with 8 bases matching TRBD1. With V trimmed by 1 base and J by 5 bases, 3 bases remained unmatched. The germline CDR1 and CDR2 sequences are LGHNA and YSLEER. This CDR3 spans 15 amino acids. CDR3 coding DNA: TGCGCCAGCAGCCAAGCGGACAGGGAGAATGAAAAACTGTTTTTT. Protein: CASSQADRENEKLFF.

V and J are TRBV12-3 or TRBV12-4 and TRBJ2-5; D might be TRBD2 (5 bases). The CDR3 contains 12 residues. V lost 5 bases to trimming and J lost 5 bases, with 9 bases between them. CDR3 residues: CASSPGGETQYF. The CDR3 region has the DNA TGTGCCAGCAGTCCAGGCGGGGAGACCCAGTACTTC.

The chain has TRBV28 and TRBJ2-7; 12 nucleotides line up with TRBD2. CDR1 is MDHEN and CDR2 is SYDVKM in the germline V gene. This CDR3 is built from 15 residues. V was pared by 5 bases and J by 9 bases, with 11 bases of the junction left unmatched. The CDR3 coding sequence is TGTGCCAGCAGTCGGAGACTAGCGGGAGCGGGGCGGCAGTACTTC. It translates to CASSRRLAGAGRQYF.

In this sample, this clone turned up once. This chain connects TRBV5-1 to TRBJ2-3, with D possibly matching TRBD2 (6 bases). The CDR3 has 16 amino acids. Germline CDR1 SGHRS, CDR2 YFSETQ. Trimming took off 4 bases at V and 2 bases at J, with 17 bases between the two ends. The CDR3: CASSVASGRFTDTQYF. CDR3 nucleotide sequence: TGCGCCAGCAGCGTCGCGAGCGGGCGATTCACAGATACGCAGTATTTT.

V usage is TRBV5-4 and J usage is TRBJ1-2; 9 positions agree with TRBD1. The CDR3 is 15 residues long. Per germline, CDR1 SGHNT and CDR2 YYREEE (reference sequence). With 2 bases clipped from V and 5 bases from J, the junction kept 7 bases outside the gene matches. CDR3 sequence: CASSFETGGSYGYTF. In DNA form, the CDR3 reads TGTGCCAGCAGCTTCGAGACAGGGGGGAGTTATGGCTACACCTTC.

This rearrangement joins TRBV6-2 or TRBV6-3 to TRBJ1-6, with 10 bases that match TRBD1. Germline assignment: CDR1 MNHEY and CDR2 SVGEGT. V was clipped by 6 bases and J by 10 bases; unmatched bases: 6. This CDR3 region has 14 residues. CDR3 DNA sequence: TGTGCCAGCAGCCGGGACAGGGGAGACTCACCCCTCCACTTT. Protein: CASSRDRGDSPLHF.

This clone appeared once. This chain uses TRBV11-3 with TRBJ2-7; no clear D. CDR1 and CDR2 (germline): SGHNT, YENEEA. The CDR3 runs 12 residues. The V end was cut by 1 base, the J end by 6 bases, with 7 bases between. The CDR3: CASSLAGGEQYF. The CDR3 coding sequence is TGTGCCAGCAGCTTAGCGGGTGGCGAGCAGTACTTC.